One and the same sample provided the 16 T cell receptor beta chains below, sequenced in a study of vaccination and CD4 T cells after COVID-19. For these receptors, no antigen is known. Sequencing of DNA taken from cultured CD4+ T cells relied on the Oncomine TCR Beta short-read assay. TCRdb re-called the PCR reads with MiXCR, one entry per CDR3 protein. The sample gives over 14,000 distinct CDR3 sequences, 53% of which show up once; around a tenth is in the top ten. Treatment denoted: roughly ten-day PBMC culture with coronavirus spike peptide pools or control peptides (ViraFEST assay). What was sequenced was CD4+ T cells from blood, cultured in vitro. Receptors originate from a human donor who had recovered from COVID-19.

The CDR3 loop is CASTPPLAEANTDTQYF. DNA for the CDR3: TGTGCCAGCACCCCACCTCTAGCGGAGGCGAACACAGATACGCAGTATTTT. The genes are TRBV6-1 and TRBJ2-3, with 7 bases fitting TRBD2. With 7 bases clipped from V and 2 bases from J, the junction kept 15 bases outside the gene matches. From germline, CDR1 is MNHNS and CDR2 SASEGT. This CDR3 comprises 17 residues.

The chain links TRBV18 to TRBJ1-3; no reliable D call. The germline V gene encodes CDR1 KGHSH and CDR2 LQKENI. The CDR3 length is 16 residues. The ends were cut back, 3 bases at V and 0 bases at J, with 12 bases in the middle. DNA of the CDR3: TGTGCCAGCTCACCGGGCGGTGGACCCTCTGGAAACACCATATATTTT. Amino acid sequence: CASSPGGGPSGNTIYF.

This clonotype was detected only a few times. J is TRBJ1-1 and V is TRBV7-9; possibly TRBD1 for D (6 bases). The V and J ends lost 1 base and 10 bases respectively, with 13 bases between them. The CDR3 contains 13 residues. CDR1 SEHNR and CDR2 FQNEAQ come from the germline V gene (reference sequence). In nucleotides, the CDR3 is TGTGCCAGCAGCTTAGGGCTGGGGGGCTCAGCTTTCTTT. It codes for CASSLGLGGSAFF.

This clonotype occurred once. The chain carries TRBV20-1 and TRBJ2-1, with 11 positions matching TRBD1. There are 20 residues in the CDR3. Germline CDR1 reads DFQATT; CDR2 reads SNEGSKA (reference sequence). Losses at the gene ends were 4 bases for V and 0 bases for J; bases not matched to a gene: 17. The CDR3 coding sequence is TGCAGTGCTATATCACCGGGACAGGGGGTGGACCGCAGCTCCTACAATGAGCAGTTCTTC. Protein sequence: CSAISPGQGVDRSSYNEQFF.

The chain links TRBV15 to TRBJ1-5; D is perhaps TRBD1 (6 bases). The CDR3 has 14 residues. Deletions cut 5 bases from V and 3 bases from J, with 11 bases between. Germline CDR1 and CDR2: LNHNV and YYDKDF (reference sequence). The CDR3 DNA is TGTGCCACCAGCGGCACAGGGTACAATCAGCCCCAGCATTTT. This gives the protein CATSGTGYNQPQHF. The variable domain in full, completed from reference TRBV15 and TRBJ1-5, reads DAMVIQNPRYQVTQFGKPVTLSCSQTLNHNVMYWYQQKSSQAPKLLFHYYDKDFNNEADTPDNFQSRRPNTSFCFLDIRSPGLGDTAMYLCATSGTGYNQPQHFGDGTRLSIL.

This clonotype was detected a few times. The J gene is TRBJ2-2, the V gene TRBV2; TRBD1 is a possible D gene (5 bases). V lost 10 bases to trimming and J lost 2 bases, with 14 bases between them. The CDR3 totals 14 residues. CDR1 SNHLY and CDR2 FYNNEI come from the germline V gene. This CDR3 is CATRTQGNTGELFF. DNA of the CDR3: TGTGCCACTCGCACCCAGGGAAACACCGGGGAGCTGTTTTTT.

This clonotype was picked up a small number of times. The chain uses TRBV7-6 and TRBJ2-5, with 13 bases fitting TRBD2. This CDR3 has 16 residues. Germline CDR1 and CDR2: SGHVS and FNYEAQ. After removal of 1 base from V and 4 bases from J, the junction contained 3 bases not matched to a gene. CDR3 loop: CASSLGTSGSGETQYF. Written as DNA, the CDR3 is TGTGCCAGCAGCTTAGGGACTAGCGGGAGTGGAGAGACCCAGTACTTC.

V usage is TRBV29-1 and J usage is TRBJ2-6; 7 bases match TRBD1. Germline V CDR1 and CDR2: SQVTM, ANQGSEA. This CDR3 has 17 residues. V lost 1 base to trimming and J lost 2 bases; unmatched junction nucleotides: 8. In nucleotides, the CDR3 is TGCAGCGTTGAAGCTAACAGGGGCTTAGCTGGGGCCAACGTCCTGACTTTC. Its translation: CSVEANRGLAGANVLTF.

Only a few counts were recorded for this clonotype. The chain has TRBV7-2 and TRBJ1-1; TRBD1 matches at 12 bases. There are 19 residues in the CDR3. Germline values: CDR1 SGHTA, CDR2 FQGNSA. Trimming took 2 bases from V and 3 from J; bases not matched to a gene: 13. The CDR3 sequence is CASSLRGTGGPERDTEAFF. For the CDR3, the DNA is TGTGCCAGCAGCTTAAGAGGGACAGGGGGCCCTGAACGGGACACTGAAGCTTTCTTT.

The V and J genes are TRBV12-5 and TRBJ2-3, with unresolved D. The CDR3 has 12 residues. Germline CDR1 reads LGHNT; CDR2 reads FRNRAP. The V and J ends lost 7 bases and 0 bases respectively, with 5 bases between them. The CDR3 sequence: CASVGSTDTQYF. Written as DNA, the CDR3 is TGTGCTAGTGTAGGCAGCACAGATACGCAGTATTTT.

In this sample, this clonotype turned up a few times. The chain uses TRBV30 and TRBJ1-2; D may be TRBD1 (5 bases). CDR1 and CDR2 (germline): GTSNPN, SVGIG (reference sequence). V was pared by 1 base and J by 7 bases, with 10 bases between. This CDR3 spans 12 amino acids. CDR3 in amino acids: CAWSGGSFGYTF. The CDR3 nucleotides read TGTGCCTGGAGTGGGGGGTCGTTTGGCTACACCTTC. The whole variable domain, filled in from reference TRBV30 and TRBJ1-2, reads SQTIHQWPATLVQPVGSPLSLECTVEGTSNPNLYWYRQAAGRGLQLLFYSVGIGQISSEVPQNLSASRPQDRQFILSSKKLLLSDSGFYLCAWSGGSFGYTFGSGTRLTVV.

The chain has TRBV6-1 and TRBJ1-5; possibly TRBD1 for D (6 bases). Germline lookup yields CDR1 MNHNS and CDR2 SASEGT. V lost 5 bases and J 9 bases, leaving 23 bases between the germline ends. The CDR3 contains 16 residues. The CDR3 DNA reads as TGTGCCAGCAGTCCACTACAGGGACGGGGAATCGGGCCCCAGCATTTT. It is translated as CASSPLQGRGIGPQHF.

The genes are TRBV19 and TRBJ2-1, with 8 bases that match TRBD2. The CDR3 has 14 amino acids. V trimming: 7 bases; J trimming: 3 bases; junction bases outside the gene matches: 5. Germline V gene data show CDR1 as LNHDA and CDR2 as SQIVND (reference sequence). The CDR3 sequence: CASNPGGIYNEQFF. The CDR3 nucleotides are TGTGCCAGTAACCCGGGAGGGATCTACAATGAGCAGTTCTTC.

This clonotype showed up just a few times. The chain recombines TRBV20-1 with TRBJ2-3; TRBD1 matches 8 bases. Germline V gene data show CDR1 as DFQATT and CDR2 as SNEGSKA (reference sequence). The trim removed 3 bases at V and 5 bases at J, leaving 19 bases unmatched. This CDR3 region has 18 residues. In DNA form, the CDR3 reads TGCAGTGCTAGTGTGAAATCTGGGGCAGGGGGCGCGAAAGATACGCAGTATTTT. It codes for CSASVKSGAGGAKDTQYF.

The DNA of the CDR3 is TGCAGTGCCGGGCCCGGACAGGGATTTGATTCACCCCTCCACTTT. Translation: CSAGPGQGFDSPLHF. J is TRBJ1-6 and V is TRBV20-1; 8 bases line up with TRBD1. Germline loops: CDR1 DFQATT, CDR2 SNEGSKA (reference sequence). Trimming at V came to 6 bases and at J to 8 bases, leaving 12 bases not matched to a gene. The CDR3 is 15 amino acids.

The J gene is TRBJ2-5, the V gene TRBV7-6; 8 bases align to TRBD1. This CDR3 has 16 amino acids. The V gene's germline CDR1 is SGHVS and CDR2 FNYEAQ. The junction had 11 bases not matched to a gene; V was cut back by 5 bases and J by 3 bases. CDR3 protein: CASSPLGTGLKETQYF. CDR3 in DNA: TGTGCCAGCAGCCCCTTAGGGACAGGACTGAAAGAGACCCAGTACTTC.